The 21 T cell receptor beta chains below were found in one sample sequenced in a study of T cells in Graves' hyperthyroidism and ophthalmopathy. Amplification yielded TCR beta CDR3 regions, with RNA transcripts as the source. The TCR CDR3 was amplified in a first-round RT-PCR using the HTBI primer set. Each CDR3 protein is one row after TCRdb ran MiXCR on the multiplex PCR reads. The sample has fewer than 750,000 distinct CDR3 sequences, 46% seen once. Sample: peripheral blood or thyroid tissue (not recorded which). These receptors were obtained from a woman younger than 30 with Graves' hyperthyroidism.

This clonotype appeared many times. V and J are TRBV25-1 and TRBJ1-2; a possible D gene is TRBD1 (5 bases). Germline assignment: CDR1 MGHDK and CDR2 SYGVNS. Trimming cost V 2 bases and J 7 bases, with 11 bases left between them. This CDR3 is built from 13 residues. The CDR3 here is CASSEPWGSGYTF. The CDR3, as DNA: TGTGCCAGCAGTGAACCATGGGGGAGTGGCTACACCTTC.

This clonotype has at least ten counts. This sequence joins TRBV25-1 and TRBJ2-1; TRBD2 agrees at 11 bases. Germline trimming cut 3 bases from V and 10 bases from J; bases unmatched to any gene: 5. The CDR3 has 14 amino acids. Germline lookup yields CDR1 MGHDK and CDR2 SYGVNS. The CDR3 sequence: CASSDTSGSNEQFF. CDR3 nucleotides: TGTGCCAGCAGTGACACTAGCGGGAGTAACGAGCAGTTCTTC. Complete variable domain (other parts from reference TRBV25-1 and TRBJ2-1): EADIYQTPRYLVIGTGKKITLECSQTMGHDKMYWYQQDPGMELHLIHYSYGVNSTEKGDLSSESTVSRIRTEHFPLTLESARPSHTSQYLCASSDTSGSNEQFFGPGTRLTVL.

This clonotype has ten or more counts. The CDR3 loop reads CASSQDATGKVEPQHF. As DNA, the CDR3 is TGCGCCAGCAGCCAAGACGCGACAGGGAAAGTGGAGCCCCAGCATTTT. This chain links TRBV4-1 with TRBJ1-5, with 7 bases lining up with TRBD1. The CDR3 covers 16 residues. Looked up from germline, CDR1 is MGHRA and CDR2 is YSYEKL. V was pared by 0 bases and J by 8 bases, with 10 bases of the junction left unmatched.

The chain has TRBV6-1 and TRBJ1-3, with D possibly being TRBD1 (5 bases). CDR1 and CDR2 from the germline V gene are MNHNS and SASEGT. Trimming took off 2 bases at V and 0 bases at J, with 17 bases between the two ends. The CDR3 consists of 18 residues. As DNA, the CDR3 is TGTGCCAGCAGTGAATACATTACGCAGGGAGGCTCTGGAAACACCATATATTTT. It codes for CASSEYITQGGSGNTIYF.

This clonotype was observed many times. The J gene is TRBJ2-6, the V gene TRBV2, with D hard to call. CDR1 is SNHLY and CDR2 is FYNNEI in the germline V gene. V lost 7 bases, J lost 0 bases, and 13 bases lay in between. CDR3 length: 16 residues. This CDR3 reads CASKPSFVSGANVLTF. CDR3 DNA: TGTGCCAGCAAACCCAGCTTTGTCTCTGGGGCCAACGTCCTGACTTTC.

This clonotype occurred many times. The CDR3 DNA reads TGCAGCGTTGGGGGCCGGTCCGGGACAGGGGCCTATGGCTACACCTTC. Translation: CSVGGRSGTGAYGYTF. V and J are TRBV29-1 and TRBJ1-2, with 10 bases matching TRBD1. V lost 4 bases and J lost 4; bases outside the gene matches: 12. The CDR3 sequence is 16 residues long. The germline gives CDR1 SQVTM, CDR2 ANQGSEA. Complete variable domain (other parts from reference TRBV29-1 and TRBJ1-2): SAVISQKPSRDICQRGTSLTIQCQVDSQVTMMFWYRQQPGQSLTLIATANQGSEATYESGFVIDKFPISRPNLTFSTLTVSNMSPEDSSIYLCSVGGRSGTGAYGYTFGSGTRLTVV.

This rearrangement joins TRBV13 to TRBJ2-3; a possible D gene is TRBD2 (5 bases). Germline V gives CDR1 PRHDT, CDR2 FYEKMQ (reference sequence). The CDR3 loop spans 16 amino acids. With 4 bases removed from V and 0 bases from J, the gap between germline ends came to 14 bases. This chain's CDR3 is CASSSLRRSSTDTQYF. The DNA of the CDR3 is TGTGCCAGCAGCTCCCTGCGGAGGAGCAGCACAGATACGCAGTATTTT.

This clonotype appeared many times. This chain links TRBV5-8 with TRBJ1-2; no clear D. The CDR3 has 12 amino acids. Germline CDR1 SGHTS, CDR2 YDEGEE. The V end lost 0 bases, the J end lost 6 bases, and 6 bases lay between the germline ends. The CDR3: CASSLDGNGYTF. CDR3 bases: TGTGCCAGCAGCTTGGACGGGAATGGCTACACCTTC.

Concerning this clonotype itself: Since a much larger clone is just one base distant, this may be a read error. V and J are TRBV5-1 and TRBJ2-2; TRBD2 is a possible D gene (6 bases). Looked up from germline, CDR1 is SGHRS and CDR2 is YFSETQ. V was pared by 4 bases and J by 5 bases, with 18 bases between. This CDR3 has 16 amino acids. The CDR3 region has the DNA TGCGCCAGCAGCCAAGAATTAGCGGAAGGGACCGGGGAGCTGTTTTTT. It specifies CASSQELAEGTGELFF. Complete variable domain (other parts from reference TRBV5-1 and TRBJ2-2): KAGVTQTPRYLIKTRGQQVTLSCSPISGHRSVSWYQQTPGQGLQFLFEYFSETQRNKGNFPGRFSGRQFSNSRSEMNVSTLELGDSALYLCASSQELAEGTGELFFGEGSRLTVL.

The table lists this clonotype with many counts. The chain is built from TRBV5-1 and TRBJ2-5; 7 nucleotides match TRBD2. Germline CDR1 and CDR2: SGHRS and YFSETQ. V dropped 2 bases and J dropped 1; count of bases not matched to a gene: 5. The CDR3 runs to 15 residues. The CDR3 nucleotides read TGCGCCAGCAGCTTCACTGGGAGGGCCCAAGAGACCCAGTACTTC. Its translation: CASSFTGRAQETQYF.

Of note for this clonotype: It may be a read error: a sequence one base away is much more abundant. The CDR3 loop reads CASSPRGPNTEALF. CDR3 sequence (DNA): TGTGCCAGCAGCCCCAGGGGACCGAACACTGAAGCTCTCTTT. The rearrangement uses TRBV7-6 and TRBJ1-1, with D tentatively TRBD1 (6 bases). The V gene's germline CDR1 is SGHVS and CDR2 FNYEAQ. The CDR3 has 14 residues.

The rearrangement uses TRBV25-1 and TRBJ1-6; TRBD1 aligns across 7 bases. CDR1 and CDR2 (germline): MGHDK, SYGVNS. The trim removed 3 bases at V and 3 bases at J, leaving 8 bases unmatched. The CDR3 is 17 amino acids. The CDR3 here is CASSDYRDSDYNSPLHF. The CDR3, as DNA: TGTGCCAGCAGTGATTACCGGGACAGTGACTATAATTCACCCCTCCACTTT.

The CDR3 nucleotides read TGTGCCAGCAGGAGGTCGACAGGGGCCAACTATGGCTACACCTTC. Protein sequence: CASRRSTGANYGYTF. The chain joins TRBV10-3 to TRBJ1-2; 8 bases are shared with TRBD1. Germline-derived CDR1 and CDR2 are ENHRY and SYGVKD. The CDR3 totals 15 residues. The V and J ends lost 10 bases and 2 bases, in that order; junction bases with no gene match: 12.

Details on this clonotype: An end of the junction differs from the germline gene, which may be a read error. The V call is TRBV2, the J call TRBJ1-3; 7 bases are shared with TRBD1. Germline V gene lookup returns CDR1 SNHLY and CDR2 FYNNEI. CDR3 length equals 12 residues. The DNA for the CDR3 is TGTGCCAGCAGTGTGCAGGGGGACACTGAAGCTTTT. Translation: CASSVQGDTEAF.

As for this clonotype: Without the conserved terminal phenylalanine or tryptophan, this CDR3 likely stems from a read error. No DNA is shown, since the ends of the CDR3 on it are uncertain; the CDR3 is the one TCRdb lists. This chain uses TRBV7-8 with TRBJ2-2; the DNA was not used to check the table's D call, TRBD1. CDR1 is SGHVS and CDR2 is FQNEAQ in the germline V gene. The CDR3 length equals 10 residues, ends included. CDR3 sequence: CASSSTGANY.

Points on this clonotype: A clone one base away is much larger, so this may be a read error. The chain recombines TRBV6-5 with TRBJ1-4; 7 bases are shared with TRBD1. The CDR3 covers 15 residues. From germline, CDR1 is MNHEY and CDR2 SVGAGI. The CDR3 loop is CASSYSPGGFEKLLF. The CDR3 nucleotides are TGTGCCAGCAGTTACTCGCCAGGGGGATTTGAAAAACTGCTTTTT.

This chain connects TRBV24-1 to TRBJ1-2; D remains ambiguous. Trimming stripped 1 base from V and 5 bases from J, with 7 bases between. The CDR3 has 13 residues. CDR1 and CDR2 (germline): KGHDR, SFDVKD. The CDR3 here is CATSDFGNYGYTF. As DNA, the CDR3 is TGTGCCACCAGTGATTTTGGCAATTATGGCTACACCTTC.

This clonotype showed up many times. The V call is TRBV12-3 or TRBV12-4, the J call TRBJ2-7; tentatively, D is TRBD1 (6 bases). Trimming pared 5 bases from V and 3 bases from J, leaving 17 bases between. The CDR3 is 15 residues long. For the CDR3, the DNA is TGTGCCAGCAGTATTAGACAGGCTGGGCGCTACGAGCAGTACTTC. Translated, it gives CASSIRQAGRYEQYF.

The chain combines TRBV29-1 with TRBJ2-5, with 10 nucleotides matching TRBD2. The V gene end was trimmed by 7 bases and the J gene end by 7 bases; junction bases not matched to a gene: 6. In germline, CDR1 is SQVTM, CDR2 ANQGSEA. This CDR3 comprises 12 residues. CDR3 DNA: TGCAGCGCCCGGACTAGCGGCCGGACCCAGTACTTC. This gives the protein CSARTSGRTQYF.

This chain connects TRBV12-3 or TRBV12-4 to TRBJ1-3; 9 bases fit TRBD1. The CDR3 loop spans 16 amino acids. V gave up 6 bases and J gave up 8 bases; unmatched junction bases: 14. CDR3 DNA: TGTGCCAGCAGAACCGGGACAGGGAACTATGGCTACACCATATATTTT. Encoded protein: CASRTGTGNYGYTIYF.

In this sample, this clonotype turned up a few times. The CDR3 DNA sequence: TGTGCCAGCAGCCCACGACTAGTTAACACCGGGGAGCTGTTTTTT. Translation: CASSPRLVNTGELFF. The chain recombines TRBV14 with TRBJ2-2, with D possibly being TRBD2 (6 bases). The germline CDR1 and CDR2 sequences are SGHDN and FVKESK. Deletions cut 4 bases from V and 2 bases from J, with 11 bases between. CDR3 size: 15 residues.